A selection of T cell receptor beta chains follows, all from one sample in a study of blood T cell repertoires in COVID-19. Sequencing used immunoSEQ multiplex PCR; TCRdb keeps in-frame clones, though not all of them. The data show 270,000 or so clones, 70% to 90% seen once. Specimen: peripheral blood. The source is a woman in her twenties or thirties with COVID-19, enrolled during active disease. The CDR3 runs from the conserved cysteine through the conserved F or W. The order of the fields is clone size, J gene, D gene, V gene, CDR3 DNA, CDR3 protein. D genes are given only for firm matches. Size tells how often a clone was seen (once, few, many) or the class of an expanded clone, and some rows leave it out.

>NA|TRBJ2-5|TRBD2|TRBV10-2
TGCGCCAGCAGTGACCTGGGGGGGATAGAGACCCAGTACTTC
CASSDLGGIETQYF
>NA|TRBJ1-1|NA|TRBV19
TGTGCCAGTAAACAGGGCAACACTGAAGCTTTCTTT
CASKQGNTEAFF
>NA|TRBJ2-3|TRBD2|TRBV19
TGTGCCAGTAGTCTAGGAGCGGGGGGGCTAGATACGCAGTATTTT
CASSLGAGGLDTQYF
>NA|TRBJ2-7|TRBD2|TRBV9
TGTGCCAGCAGCGTGATGGCGGGGGGCGACGAGCAGTACTTC
CASSVMAGGDEQYF
>NA|TRBJ2-1|TRBD2|TRBV11-2
TGTGCCAGCAGCTCAAGTAGCGGGGGGGGCTTTGATGAGCAGTTCTTC
CASSSSSGGGFDEQFF
>NA|TRBJ2-7|NA|TRBV29-1
TGCAGCGTTGAAGTTTCAGGGGCCTCCTACGAGCAGTACTTC
CSVEVSGASYEQYF
>NA|TRBJ1-4|NA|TRBV4-1
TGCGCCAGCAGCCCAGGAGCGGACCCCAATAATGAAAAACTGTTTTTT
CASSPGADPNNEKLFF
>once|TRBJ2-1|TRBD2|TRBV5-1
TGCGCCAGCACCTCTAGCGGGGGGTACAATGAGCAGTTCTTC
CASTSSGGYNEQFF
>NA|TRBJ2-2|NA|TRBV5-1
TGCGCCAGCAGCTTGGTCCAGGGTGCTACCACCGGGGAGCTGTTTTTT
CASSLVQGATTGELFF
>NA|TRBJ2-5|TRBD1|TRBV5-6
TGTGCCAGCAGCCTTTCTTCTTTCGACAGGGAAGAGACCCAGTACTTC
CASSLSSFDREETQYF
>NA|TRBJ2-1|TRBD2|TRBV14
TGTGCCAGCAGCTTCGGGGGGGCTTACAATGAGCAGTTCTTC
CASSFGGAYNEQFF
>NA|TRBJ2-5|TRBD1|TRBV28
TGTGCCAGCAGTGGCACGCGGACAGGGGGCTTCACCGAGACCCAGTACTTC
CASSGTRTGGFTETQYF
>NA|TRBJ1-1|TRBD1|TRBV18
TGTGCCAGCTCGCCGAGCCTCTATGGACAGGGAGACACTGAAGCTTTCTTT
CASSPSLYGQGDTEAFF
>NA|TRBJ1-6|TRBD1|TRBV28
TGTGCCAGCAGGGGACAGGGAATTTCACCCCTCCACTTT
CASRGQGISPLHF
>few|TRBJ2-3|NA|TRBV11-3
TGTGCCAGCAGCTTAGGGCAGGGGGGCCCAGATACGCAGTATTTT
CASSLGQGGPDTQYF
>NA|TRBJ2-3|NA|TRBV10-3
TGTGCCATCAGCAAGGGGGGGAGTAGCACAGATACGCAGTATTTT
CAISKGGSSTDTQYF
>once|TRBJ1-1|NA|TRBV6-5
TGTGCCAGCAGTAACACAGGAAAAGCTTTCTTT
CASSNTGKAFF
>NA|TRBJ1-6|NA|TRBV10-3
TGTGCCATCAGTGAGGCCAGGTCAAATTCACCCCTCCACTTT
CAISEARSNSPLHF
>NA|TRBJ2-7|NA|TRBV4-2
TGTGCCAGCAGCCAAGAAGTTAGCGTCAGCTCCTACGAGCAGTACTTC
CASSQEVSVSSYEQYF
>NA|TRBJ1-2|TRBD1|TRBV5-1
TGCGCCAGCAGCTCGGGGGACAGCCAGTATGGCTACACCTTC
CASSSGDSQYGYTF
>NA|TRBJ2-2|NA|TRBV3-1/TRBV3-2
TGTGCCAGCAGCCAGCAGCACAGGGTAAAGGGAGCCGGGGAGCTGTTTTTT
CASSQQHRVKGAGELFF
>NA|TRBJ2-7|TRBD1|TRBV6-5
TGTGCCAGCAGGGCCGGGACAGGGGCGTCCTACGAGCAGTACTTC
CASRAGTGASYEQYF
>NA|TRBJ2-5|TRBD2|TRBV7-2
TGTGCCAGCAGCTTTGTAAGCGGGGGAGCCTTTCAAGAGACCCAGTACTTC
CASSFVSGGAFQETQYF
>NA|TRBJ2-7|TRBD2|TRBV20-1
TGCAGTGCTAGTTACCCGGGACTAGCGGGGACTAGCTCCTACGAGCAGTACTTC
CSASYPGLAGTSSYEQYF
>NA|TRBJ2-7|NA|TRBV4-1
TGCGCCAGCAGCCAAGTACAGGAGTACGAGCAGTACTTC
CASSQVQEYEQYF
>many|TRBJ2-7|TRBD2|TRBV19
TGTGCCAGTACTTCCCGACCGGGACTAGTCTACGAGCAGTACTTC
CASTSRPGLVYEQYF
>NA|TRBJ2-1|TRBD2|TRBV5-1
TGCGCCAGCAGCTCTGGACTAGCGCTTTACAATGAGCAGTTCTTC
CASSSGLALYNEQFF
>few|TRBJ1-1|NA|TRBV11-1
TGTGCCAGTAGCACGAGAGAAGACACTGAAGCTTTCTTT
CASSTREDTEAFF
>few|TRBJ2-1|TRBD1|TRBV6-6
TGTGCCAGCAGTCGAAGCCCATCGGGACAGTACAATGAGCAGTTCTTC
CASSRSPSGQYNEQFF
>few|TRBJ1-5|NA|TRBV18
TGTGCCAGCTCACCGGACATAAGGGATCAGCCCCAGCATTTT
CASSPDIRDQPQHF
>NA|TRBJ2-3|TRBD1|TRBV9
TGTGCCAGCAGCGGGACAGGGATGGGGACAGATACGCAGTATTTT
CASSGTGMGTDTQYF
>NA|TRBJ2-5|TRBD1|TRBV6-5
TGTGCCAGCAGAAACAGGGGGCGGGAAGAGACCCAGTACTTC
CASRNRGREETQYF
>NA|TRBJ1-2|NA|TRBV19
TGTGCCAGTAGTCGACAGGTTAACTATGGCTACACCTTC
CASSRQVNYGYTF
>NA|TRBJ1-6|TRBD1|TRBV19
TGTGCCAGTAGTGAGACCGGGACAGGGAGTTCACCCCTCCACTTT
CASSETGTGSSPLHF
>NA|TRBJ1-1|TRBD1|TRBV7-2
TGTGCCAGCAGCTTAGAAAGGACAGGTACTGAAGCTTTCTTT
CASSLERTGTEAFF
>NA|TRBJ2-3|TRBD1|TRBV11-2
TGTGCCAGCAGCCAGGGACGGGGACAGACTAGCACAGATACGCAGTATTTT
CASSQGRGQTSTDTQYF
>NA|TRBJ2-3|NA|TRBV14
TGTGCCAGCAGCCAAGAAATGGGGGCAGACACAGATACGCAGTATTTT
CASSQEMGADTDTQYF
>NA|TRBJ1-6|NA|TRBV6-1
TGTGCCAGCAGTGAAGCCCTGACCCCCCGGGGGTCACCCCTCCACTTT
CASSEALTPRGSPLHF
>NA|TRBJ2-7|TRBD2|TRBV29-1
TGCAGCGTTTCCAGCGGGGACGACGAGCAGTACTTC
CSVSSGDDEQYF
>NA|TRBJ1-5|NA|TRBV7-2
TGTGCCAGCAGCCTCAGGGGCGGCAATCAGCCCCAGCATTTT
CASSLRGGNQPQHF
>NA|TRBJ1-2|NA|TRBV13
TGTGCCAGCAGCTTAGACAGGGCCTATGGCTACACCTTC
CASSLDRAYGYTF
>NA|TRBJ2-5|TRBD1|TRBV19
TGTGCCATCTCACAGGGGGCGGGTGAGACCCAGTACTTC
CAISQGAGETQYF
>NA|TRBJ2-7|TRBD2|TRBV18
TGTGCCAGCCAGGGTAGGGCTAGCGGATCCTACGAGCAGTACTTC
CASQGRASGSYEQYF
>NA|TRBJ2-3|NA|TRBV10-2
TGCGCCAGCAGTGACTCCACAGGGCTCCGGCCAGATACGCAGTATTTT
CASSDSTGLRPDTQYF
>NA|TRBJ1-1|NA|TRBV6-5
TGTGCCAGCAGGCCTCACGGCCAGGTTTTAGTTGAAGCTTTCTTT
CASRPHGQVLVEAFF
>NA|TRBJ2-3|TRBD1|TRBV6-5
TGTGCCAGCTCCAGGGGGCTACCAGATACGCAGTATTTT
CASSRGLPDTQYF
>NA|TRBJ2-5|NA|TRBV7-7
TGTGCCAGCAGCGAGGGTAAAGGACAAGAGACCCAGTACTTC
CASSEGKGQETQYF
>NA|TRBJ2-1|NA|TRBV6-1
TGTGCCAGCAGTGAGCCGGGACTCGCCAATGAGCAGTTCTTC
CASSEPGLANEQFF
>NA|TRBJ2-3|TRBD2|TRBV10-1
TGCGCCAGCAGTGAGGATACAGCGGGGGAATATTTATCAGATACGCAGTATTTT
CASSEDTAGEYLSDTQYF
>NA|TRBJ2-5|TRBD2|TRBV28
TGTGCCAGCGATCGGGGGGGCCCAGGGGAAGAGACCCAGTACTTC
CASDRGGPGEETQYF
>NA|TRBJ1-6|NA|TRBV12-2
TGTGCAAGTCGCCCCATTTTAATCTGTCCCGGAGCTAGTTCACCCCTCCACTTT
CASRPILICPGASSPLHF
>few|TRBJ1-1|NA|TRBV27
TGTGCCAGCAGTTTTGACGGGGATGGGACTGAAGCTTTCTTT
CASSFDGDGTEAFF
>NA|TRBJ1-2|TRBD1|TRBV28
TGTGCCAGCAGTTTATTTGGGACAGTGAATGGCTACACCTTC
CASSLFGTVNGYTF
>many|TRBJ1-2|TRBD1|TRBV2
TGTGCCAGCAAACCCACAGGGGTCTATGGCTACACCTTC
CASKPTGVYGYTF
>few|TRBJ1-1|NA|TRBV4-2
TGTGCCAGCAGCTTGGAGGAGAGCACTGAAGCTTTCTTT
CASSLEESTEAFF
>once|TRBJ2-5|TRBD2|TRBV15
TGTGCCACCAAAACGGTTAGCGGGGGTTGGGAGACCCAGTACTTC
CATKTVSGGWETQYF
>NA|TRBJ1-3|NA|TRBV2
TGTGCCAGCAGTGAAACCGGGGGGACTGGAAACACCATATATTTT
CASSETGGTGNTIYF
>NA|TRBJ1-5|NA|TRBV6-8
TGTGCCAGCAGTTACTCTATGGGGCCTGATAGCAATCAGCCCCAGCATTTT
CASSYSMGPDSNQPQHF